These 23 T cell receptor beta chains were sequenced from one sample in a study of graft-versus-host responses after intestinal transplantation. Repertoires were generated with immunoSEQ multiplex PCR, while TCRdb's copy carries only in-frame clones and drops some. Here the sample spans about 71,000 clones, less than 95% being singletons. These receptors' targets are unknown. The sample was unstimulated CD8+ T cells sorted from spleen or lymph node cells, taken before intestinal transplant. Receptor source: a human donor who received an intestinal transplant.

The chain carries TRBV4-2 and TRBJ2-3; 9 nucleotides match TRBD2. The CDR3 has 14 amino acids. Germline-derived CDR1 and CDR2 are LGHNA and YNFKEQ. Trimming at V came to 3 bases and at J to 3 bases, leaving 1 base not matched to a gene. The CDR3 region has the DNA TGTGCCAGCAGCCAGCGGGGGGGGACAGATACGCAGTATTTT. Translation: CASSQRGGTDTQYF.

The V call is TRBV18, the J call TRBJ2-7; TRBD2 matches 7 bases. The CDR3 loop spans 13 amino acids. The ends lost 6 bases at V and 5 bases at J; junction bases unmatched: 7. Germline V gene lookup returns CDR1 KGHSH and CDR2 LQKENI. The CDR3 DNA sequence: TGTGCCAGCTCCCTGGGAGGGCTGAACGAGCAGTACTTC. Its translation: CASSLGGLNEQYF.

This chain connects TRBV13 to TRBJ2-3, with 7 bases matching TRBD1. Unmatched junction bases numbered 5, after V lost 1 base and J lost 1 base. The CDR3 sequence is 16 residues long. CDR1 and CDR2 from the germline V gene are PRHDT and FYEKMQ (reference sequence). The chain's CDR3 is CASSLEGTARTDTQYF. CDR3 bases: TGTGCCAGCAGCTTAGAGGGGACAGCCCGCACAGATACGCAGTATTTT.

This clone occurred a few times. The rearrangement links TRBV9 to TRBJ2-3; 7 bases agree with TRBD2. The CDR3 spans 16 residues. V trimming: 0 bases; J trimming: 4 bases; junction bases outside the gene matches: 8. Germline lookup yields CDR1 SGDLS and CDR2 YYNGEE. Here the CDR3 reads CASSVAQTSLADTQYF. DNA of the CDR3: TGTGCCAGCAGCGTAGCTCAGACTAGCTTGGCAGATACGCAGTATTTT.

The rearrangement uses TRBV7-6 and TRBJ1-1, with D perhaps TRBD1 (6 bases). V was shortened by 5 bases and J by 2 bases, with 12 bases between the two germline ends. This CDR3 contains 14 residues. Looked up from germline, CDR1 is SGHVS and CDR2 is FNYEAQ. The CDR3 protein is CASSPDRINTEAFF. For the CDR3, the DNA is TGTGCCAGCAGCCCCGACAGGATCAACACTGAAGCTTTCTTT. The complete variable domain, with remaining parts taken from reference TRBV7-6 and TRBJ1-1, reads GAGVSQSPRYKVTKRGQDVALRCDPISGHVSLYWYRQALGQGPEFLTYFNYEAQQDKSGLPNDRFSAERPEGSISTLTIQRTEQRDSAMYRCASSPDRINTEAFFGQGTRLTVV.

The genes are TRBV9 and TRBJ2-7; 11 bases fit TRBD2. The CDR3 has 14 residues. Germline CDR1 is SGDLS and CDR2 is YYNGEE. The V gene end was trimmed by 3 bases and the J gene end by 2 bases; junction bases not matched to a gene: 1. The CDR3: CASSETSGTYEQYF. Written as DNA, the CDR3 is TGTGCCAGCAGCGAGACTAGCGGGACCTACGAGCAGTACTTC.

This chain connects TRBV5-1 to TRBJ1-1; TRBD1 aligns across 10 bases. Trimming at V came to 3 bases and at J to 7 bases, leaving 0 bases not matched to a gene. This CDR3 region has 12 residues. Germline lookup yields CDR1 SGHRS and CDR2 YFSETQ. The CDR3 sequence is CASSWTGGEAFF. The CDR3 coding sequence is TGCGCCAGCAGCTGGACAGGGGGTGAAGCTTTCTTT.

This chain connects TRBV7-2 to TRBJ1-3; TRBD1 might be the D (6 bases). From germline, CDR1 is SGHTA and CDR2 FQGNSA. With 5 bases removed from V and 0 bases from J, the gap between germline ends came to 11 bases. The CDR3 is 15 residues long. CDR3 bases: TGTGCCAGCAGCGGACAGTACATCTCTGGAAACACCATATATTTT. Protein product: CASSGQYISGNTIYF.

This sequence joins TRBV9 and TRBJ2-7; 12 bases align to TRBD1. This CDR3 has 15 residues. Trimming at V came to 4 bases and at J to 4 bases, leaving 6 bases not matched to a gene. The V gene's germline CDR1 is SGDLS and CDR2 YYNGEE. The CDR3: CASSPGQGALYEQYF. The CDR3 DNA reads as TGTGCCAGCAGCCCGGGACAGGGGGCTTTGTACGAGCAGTACTTC.

The chain combines TRBV27 with TRBJ1-5; tentative D call: TRBD1 (5 bases). The CDR3 is 16 amino acids. Germline CDR1 is MNHEY and CDR2 is SMNVEV (reference sequence). V was shortened by 1 base and J by 0 bases, with 10 bases between the two germline ends. CDR3 protein: CASSLYPQGSNQPQHF. In DNA, the CDR3 is TGTGCCAGCAGTTTATATCCCCAGGGTAGCAATCAGCCCCAGCATTTT.

This clone was seen just once. The chain has TRBV15 and TRBJ1-5; possibly TRBD1 for D (6 bases). The CDR3 has 14 amino acids. V shed 3 bases and J shed 3 bases, with 9 bases lying between them. Per germline, CDR1 LNHNV and CDR2 YYDKDF (reference sequence). Here the CDR3 reads CATSSPGANQPQHF. CDR3 DNA sequence: TGTGCCACCAGCAGCCCAGGGGCCAATCAGCCCCAGCATTTT.

This clone was counted a few times. Within the sample, other DNA sequences also encode this same CDR3. The chain combines TRBV6-5 with TRBJ1-1; the match to TRBD1 covers 7 bases. Trimming cost V 5 bases and J 5 bases; bases outside gene matches: 2. The CDR3 has 12 residues. The germline gives CDR1 MNHEY, CDR2 SVGAGI. CDR3 protein: CASSPGGTEAFF. The CDR3 nucleotides read TGTGCCAGCAGTCCAGGGGGGACTGAAGCTTTCTTT.

The chain links TRBV29-1 to TRBJ2-2; TRBD2 might be the D (6 bases). Germline assignment: CDR1 SQVTM and CDR2 ANQGSEA. CDR3 length: 13 residues. Trimming shortened V by 6 bases and J by 7 bases, and 15 bases separated the two germline ends. The CDR3 is CSVDGGRSGELFF. The CDR3 DNA is TGCAGCGTCGACGGGGGACGTAGCGGGGAGCTGTTTTTT.

This clone has a single count. The gene calls are TRBV7-2 and TRBJ2-7, with TRBD2 identical over 8 bases. Germline trimming cut 1 base from V and 2 bases from J; bases unmatched to any gene: 4. The V gene's germline CDR1 is SGHTA and CDR2 FQGNSA. The CDR3 extends over 15 amino acids. The CDR3 sequence is CASSLVTAGAYEQYF. CDR3 DNA sequence: TGTGCCAGCAGCTTAGTCACAGCGGGGGCCTACGAGCAGTACTTC.

The chain employs TRBV10-3 and TRBJ2-1; 7 nucleotides match TRBD2. This CDR3 has 20 amino acids. J gave up 0 bases and V 3 bases, and 17 bases lay outside the gene matches. Germline CDR1 reads ENHRY; CDR2 reads SYGVKD. The DNA of the CDR3 is TGTGCCATCAGTGACTTACCCGGACGGGGCGGGGGACGCTCCTACAATGAGCAGTTCTTC. As protein: CAISDLPGRGGGRSYNEQFF.

This chain uses TRBV6-5 with TRBJ2-2, with D perhaps TRBD2 (6 bases). There are 12 residues in the CDR3. Germline-derived CDR1 and CDR2 are MNHEY and SVGAGI. With 7 bases removed from V and 6 bases from J, the gap between germline ends came to 9 bases. The CDR3 region is CASTEGSGELFF. In DNA form, the CDR3 reads TGTGCCAGCACGGAGGGTTCCGGGGAGCTGTTTTTT.

The chain is built from TRBV15 and TRBJ1-5; D possibly corresponds to TRBD1 (6 bases). This CDR3 contains 13 residues. Trimming pared 5 bases from V and 8 bases from J, leaving 13 bases between. The germline gives CDR1 LNHNV, CDR2 YYDKDF (reference sequence). The DNA for the CDR3 is TGTGCCACCAGCCCAGGGGAATCCGAGCCCCAGCATTTT. It is translated as CATSPGESEPQHF.

V usage is TRBV6-1 and J usage is TRBJ2-7; D is perhaps TRBD2 (6 bases). Germline values: CDR1 MNHNS, CDR2 SASEGT. The V and J ends lost 0 bases and 4 bases respectively, with 7 bases between them. The CDR3 has 13 residues. CDR3 loop: CASSEAGRYEQYF. CDR3 bases: TGTGCCAGCAGTGAAGCAGGGAGGTACGAGCAGTACTTC.

This clone was found once. V gene TRBV7-9 combines with J gene TRBJ1-3; 8 nucleotides match TRBD1. The J segment lost 0 bases and the V segment lost 5 bases, leaving 6 bases of the junction unmatched. CDR1 and CDR2 (germline): SEHNR, FQNEAQ (reference sequence). The CDR3 runs 16 residues. CDR3 in amino acids: CASSANTGGSGNTIYF. CDR3 DNA sequence: TGTGCCAGCAGCGCCAACACAGGGGGCTCTGGAAACACCATATATTTT. The full variable domain, completed using reference TRBV7-9 and TRBJ1-3, is DTGVSQNPRHKITKRGQNVTFRCDPISEHNRLYWYRQTLGQGPEFLTYFQNEAQLEKSRLLSDRFSAERPKGSFSTLEIQRTEQGDSAMYLCASSANTGGSGNTIYFGEGSWLTVV.

The CDR3 DNA sequence: TGTGCCAGCAGTCCCCCGGGACAGAAGAGGTTCCATGGCTACACCTTC. This translates into CASSPPGQKRFHGYTF. The chain is built from TRBV27 and TRBJ1-2; 7 bases are a match to TRBD1. V shed 5 bases, J shed 6 bases, and the junction held 15 bases outside the gene matches. This CDR3 is 16 amino acids long. CDR1 MNHEY and CDR2 SMNVEV come from the germline V gene (reference sequence).

This rearrangement joins TRBV27 to TRBJ1-1; 9 bases line up with TRBD1. Germline CDR1 is MNHEY and CDR2 is SMNVEV (reference sequence). V gave up 5 bases and J gave up 6 bases; unmatched junction bases: 10. This CDR3 comprises 15 residues. The CDR3 is CASSPPGQGFAEAFF. The CDR3 region has the DNA TGTGCCAGCAGTCCCCCCGGACAGGGGTTCGCTGAAGCTTTCTTT.

The chain couples TRBV9 to TRBJ1-4; 8 nucleotides match TRBD1. The CDR3 is 15 residues long. The germline V gene encodes CDR1 SGDLS and CDR2 YYNGEE. V gave up 4 bases and J gave up 6 bases; unmatched junction bases: 8. CDR3 bases: TGTGCCAGCAGCCCCTCCGGGACAGGTTATGAAAAACTGTTTTTT. Its protein product is CASSPSGTGYEKLFF.

Worth noting for this clone: Germline and junction disagree at one end, which may indicate a read error. This sequence joins TRBV7-3 and TRBJ2-3; 10 bases align to TRBD2. This CDR3 has 13 residues. Germline CDR1 SGHTA, CDR2 FQGTGA. Here the CDR3 DNA reads TGTGCCAGCAGCGCAAGGGCTAGCGGGGGTACCCGGTTT. Its translation is CASSARASGGTRF.